This TCR beta chain was retrieved from a study of CD8+CD57+ T cells in acquired aplastic anemia. For the study at large: Average DNA yield from sorted CD4+ and CD8+ cells was around 3.2 ug. Healthy-donor CD4+ cells averaged about 9.9 million reads. Whole-study findings and limits: Roughly 31 CD8+ CDR3 sequences occurred in both the patients and the controls.

Profiling of TCR beta VDJ combinations and CDR3 sequences used genomic DNA as template. One entry per CDR3 protein results from TCRdb running MiXCR on the reads. Of around 140,000 distinct CDR3 sequences detected, roughly 40% appear once; the ten largest clones hold over 6.5%. The CDR3 has 14 amino acids. The V gene lost 3 bases and the J gene lost 0 bases, with 9 bases spanning the gap. A note on this clonotype: The antigen is unknown.

The chain links TRBV12-3 or TRBV12-4 to TRBJ2-7, with no clear D. This TCR was recovered from a human donor in good health, serving as a control. The sample taken for sequencing was sorted CD4+, CD8+, or CD8+CD57+ T cells (not recorded which) from PBMCs. CDR3 region: CASSFGLSSYEQYF. The CDR3 DNA follows: TGTGCCAGCAGTTTCGGCCTCAGCTCCTACGAGCAGTACTTC.